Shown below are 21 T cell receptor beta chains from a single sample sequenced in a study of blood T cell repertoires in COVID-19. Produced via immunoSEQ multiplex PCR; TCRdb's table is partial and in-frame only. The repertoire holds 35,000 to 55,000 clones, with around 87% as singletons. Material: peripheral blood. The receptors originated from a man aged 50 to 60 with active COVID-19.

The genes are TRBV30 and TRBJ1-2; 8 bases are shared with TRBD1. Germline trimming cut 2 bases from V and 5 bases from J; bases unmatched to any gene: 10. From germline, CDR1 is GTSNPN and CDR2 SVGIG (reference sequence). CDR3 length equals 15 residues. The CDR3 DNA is TGTGCCTGGAGTACAGGGGGAACAGGCGCGTATGGCTACACCTTC. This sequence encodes CAWSTGGTGAYGYTF.

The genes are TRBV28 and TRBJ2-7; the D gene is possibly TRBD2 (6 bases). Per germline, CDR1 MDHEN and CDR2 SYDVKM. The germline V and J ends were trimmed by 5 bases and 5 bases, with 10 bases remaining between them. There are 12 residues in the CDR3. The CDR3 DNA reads TGTGCCAGCAGTGGGGGACTGGACGAGCAGTACTTC. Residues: CASSGGLDEQYF.

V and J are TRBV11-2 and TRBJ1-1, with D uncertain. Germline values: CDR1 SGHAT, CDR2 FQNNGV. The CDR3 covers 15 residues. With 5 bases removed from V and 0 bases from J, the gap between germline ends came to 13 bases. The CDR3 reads CASSPRLLMNTEAFF. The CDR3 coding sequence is TGTGCCAGCAGCCCAAGACTGCTTATGAACACTGAAGCTTTCTTT.

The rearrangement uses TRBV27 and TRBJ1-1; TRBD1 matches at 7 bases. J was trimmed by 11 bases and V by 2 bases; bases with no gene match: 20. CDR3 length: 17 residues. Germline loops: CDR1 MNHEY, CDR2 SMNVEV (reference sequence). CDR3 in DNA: TGTGCCAGCAGTTTAGAAGCATCAATGACAGGGATCGTAAATGCTTTCTTT. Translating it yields CASSLEASMTGIVNAFF.

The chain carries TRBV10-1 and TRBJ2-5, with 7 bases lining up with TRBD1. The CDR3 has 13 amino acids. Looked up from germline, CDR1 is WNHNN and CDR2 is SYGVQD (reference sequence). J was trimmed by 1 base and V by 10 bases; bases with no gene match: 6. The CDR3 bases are TGCGCCACCCTAGACAGGGCCCAAGAGACCCAGTACTTC. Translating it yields CATLDRAQETQYF.

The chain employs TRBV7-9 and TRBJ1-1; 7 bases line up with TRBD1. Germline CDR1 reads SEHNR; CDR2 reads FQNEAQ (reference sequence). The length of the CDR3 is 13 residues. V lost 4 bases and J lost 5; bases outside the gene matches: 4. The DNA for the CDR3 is TGTGCCAGCAGCTCCCAGGGGGAGACTGAAGCTTTCTTT. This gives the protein CASSSQGETEAFF.

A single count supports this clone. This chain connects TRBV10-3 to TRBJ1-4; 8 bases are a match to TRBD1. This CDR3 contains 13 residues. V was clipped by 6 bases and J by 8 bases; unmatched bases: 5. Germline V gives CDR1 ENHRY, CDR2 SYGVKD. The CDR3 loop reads CAIRGDRGEKLFF. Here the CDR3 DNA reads TGTGCCATCAGAGGAGACAGGGGCGAAAAACTGTTTTTT.

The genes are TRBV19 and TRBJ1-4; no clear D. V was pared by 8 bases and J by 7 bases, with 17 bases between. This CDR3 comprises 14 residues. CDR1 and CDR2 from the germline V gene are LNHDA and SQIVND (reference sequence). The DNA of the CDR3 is TGTGCCAGTTCCCCTCAGAGGGAGGGTGAAAAACTGTTTTTT. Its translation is CASSPQREGEKLFF.

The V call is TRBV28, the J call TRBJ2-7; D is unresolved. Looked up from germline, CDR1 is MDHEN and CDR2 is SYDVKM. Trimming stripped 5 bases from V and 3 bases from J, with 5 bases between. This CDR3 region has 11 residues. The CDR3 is CASSVRYEQYF. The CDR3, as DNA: TGTGCCAGCAGTGTTCGCTACGAGCAGTACTTC.

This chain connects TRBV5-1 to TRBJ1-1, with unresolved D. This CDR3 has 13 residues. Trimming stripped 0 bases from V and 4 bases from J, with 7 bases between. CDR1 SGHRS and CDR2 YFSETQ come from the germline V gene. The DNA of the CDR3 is TGCGCCAGCAGCTTGGGAGGTGCCACTGAAGCTTTCTTT. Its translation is CASSLGGATEAFF.

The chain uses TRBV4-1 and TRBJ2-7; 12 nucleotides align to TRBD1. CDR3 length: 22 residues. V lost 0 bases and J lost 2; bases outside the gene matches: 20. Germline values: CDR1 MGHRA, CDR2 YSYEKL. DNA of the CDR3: TGCGCCAGCAGCCAAGAGCGGGTACGGGACAGGGGGCCAAGGTCATGGGCCTACGAGCAGTACTTC. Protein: CASSQERVRDRGPRSWAYEQYF.

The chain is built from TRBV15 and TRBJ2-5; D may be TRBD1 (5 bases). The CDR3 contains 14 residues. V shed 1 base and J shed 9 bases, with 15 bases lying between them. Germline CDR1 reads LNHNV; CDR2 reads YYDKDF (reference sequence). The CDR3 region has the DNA TGTGCCACCAGCAGAGGCGGACAAGGGGCGCCCCAGTACTTC. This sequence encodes CATSRGGQGAPQYF. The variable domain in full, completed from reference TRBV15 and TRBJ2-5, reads DAMVIQNPRYQVTQFGKPVTLSCSQTLNHNVMYWYQQKSSQAPKLLFHYYDKDFNNEADTPDNFQSRRPNTSFCFLDIRSPGLGDTAMYLCATSRGGQGAPQYFGPGTRLLVL.

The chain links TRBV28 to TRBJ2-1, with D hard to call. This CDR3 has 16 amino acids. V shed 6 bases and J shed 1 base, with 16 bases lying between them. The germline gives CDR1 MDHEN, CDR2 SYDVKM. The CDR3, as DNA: TGTGCCAGCAGCCAAAACCCAGGCGAATCCTACAATGAGCAGTTCTTC. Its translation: CASSQNPGESYNEQFF.

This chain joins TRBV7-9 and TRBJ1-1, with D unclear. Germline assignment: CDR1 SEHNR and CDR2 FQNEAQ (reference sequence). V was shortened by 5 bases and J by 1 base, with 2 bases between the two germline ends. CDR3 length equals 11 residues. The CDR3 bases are TGTGCCAGCAGCCGGAACACTGAAGCTTTCTTT. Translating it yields CASSRNTEAFF. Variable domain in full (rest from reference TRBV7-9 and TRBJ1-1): DTGVSQNPRHKITKRGQNVTFRCDPISEHNRLYWYRQTLGQGPEFLTYFQNEAQLEKSRLLSDRFSAERPKGSFSTLEIQRTEQGDSAMYLCASSRNTEAFFGQGTRLTVV.

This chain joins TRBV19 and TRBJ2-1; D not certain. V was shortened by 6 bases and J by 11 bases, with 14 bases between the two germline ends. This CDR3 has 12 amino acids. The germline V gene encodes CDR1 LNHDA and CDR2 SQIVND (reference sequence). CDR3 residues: CASRTTSNQQFF. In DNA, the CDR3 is TGTGCCAGTAGGACAACGTCGAACCAGCAGTTCTTC.

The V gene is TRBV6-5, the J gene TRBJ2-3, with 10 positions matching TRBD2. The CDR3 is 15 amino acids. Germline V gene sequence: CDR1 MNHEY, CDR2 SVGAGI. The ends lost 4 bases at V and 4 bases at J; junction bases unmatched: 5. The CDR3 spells CASSFSGGASDTQYF. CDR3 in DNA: TGTGCCAGCAGTTTCAGCGGGGGGGCTTCAGATACGCAGTATTTT.

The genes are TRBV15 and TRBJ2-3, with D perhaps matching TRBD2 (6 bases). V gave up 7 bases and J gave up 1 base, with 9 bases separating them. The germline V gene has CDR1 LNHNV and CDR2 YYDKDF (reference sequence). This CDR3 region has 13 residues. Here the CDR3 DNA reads TGTGCCACCAAGCCGGGGGGCACAGATACGCAGTATTTT. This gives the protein CATKPGGTDTQYF.

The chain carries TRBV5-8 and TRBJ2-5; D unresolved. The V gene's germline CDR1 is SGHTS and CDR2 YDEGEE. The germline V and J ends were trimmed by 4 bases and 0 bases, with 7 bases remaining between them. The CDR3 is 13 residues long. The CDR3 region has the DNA TGTGCCAGCAGCGCGACTCACCAAGAGACCCAGTACTTC. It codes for CASSATHQETQYF.

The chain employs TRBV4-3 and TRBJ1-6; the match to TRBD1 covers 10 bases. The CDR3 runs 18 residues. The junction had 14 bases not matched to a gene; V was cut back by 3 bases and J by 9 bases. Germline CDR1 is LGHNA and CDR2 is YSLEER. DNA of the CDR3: TGCGCCAGCAGCCACCAACCCCCCGGGACAGGGGAGAGTTCACCCCTCCACTTT. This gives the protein CASSHQPPGTGESSPLHF.

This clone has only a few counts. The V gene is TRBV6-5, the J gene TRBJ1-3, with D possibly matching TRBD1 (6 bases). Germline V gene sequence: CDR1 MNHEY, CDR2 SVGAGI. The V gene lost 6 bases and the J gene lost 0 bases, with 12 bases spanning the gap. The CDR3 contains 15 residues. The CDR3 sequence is CASSLDRFSGNTIYF. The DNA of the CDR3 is TGTGCCAGCAGCCTAGACAGGTTCTCTGGAAACACCATATATTTT.

The CDR3 loop reads CSGRGQGNTEAFF. Written as DNA, the CDR3 is TGCAGCGGACGGGGACAGGGGAACACTGAAGCTTTCTTT. This chain links TRBV29-1 with TRBJ1-1, with 9 bases that match TRBD1. The V gene end was trimmed by 7 bases and the J gene end by 1 base; junction bases not matched to a gene: 4. The CDR3 has 13 residues. CDR1 and CDR2 from the germline V gene are SQVTM and ANQGSEA.